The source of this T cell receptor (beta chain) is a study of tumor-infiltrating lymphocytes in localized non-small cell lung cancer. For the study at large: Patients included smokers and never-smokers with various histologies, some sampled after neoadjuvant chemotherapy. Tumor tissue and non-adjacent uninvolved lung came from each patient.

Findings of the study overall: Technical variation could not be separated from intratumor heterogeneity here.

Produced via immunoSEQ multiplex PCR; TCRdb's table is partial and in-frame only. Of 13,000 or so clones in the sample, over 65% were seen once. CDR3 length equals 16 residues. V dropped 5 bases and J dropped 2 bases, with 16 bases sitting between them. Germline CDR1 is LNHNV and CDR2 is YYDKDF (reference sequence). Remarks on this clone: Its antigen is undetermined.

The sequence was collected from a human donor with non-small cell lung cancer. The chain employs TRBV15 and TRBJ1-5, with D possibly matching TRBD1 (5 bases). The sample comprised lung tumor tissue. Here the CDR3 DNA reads TGTGCCACCAGCCCCCGGAAGGGAGGGGGCAATCAGCCCCAGCATTTT. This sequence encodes CATSPRKGGGNQPQHF.